One sample yielded the 16 T cell receptor beta chains listed below, sequenced in a study of blood T cell repertoires in COVID-19. Measured with immunoSEQ multiplex PCR; TCRdb has only the in-frame clones, and not every one. The table lists more than 95,000 clones, about 76% of them singletons, with approximately 38% in the top ten. The sequenced material came from peripheral blood. The receptor set was obtained from a man at least 80 years old with acute or convalescent COVID-19.

The chain is built from TRBV2 and TRBJ2-7; 7 nucleotides align to TRBD1. The germline gives CDR1 SNHLY, CDR2 FYNNEI. Trimming removed 3 bases from V and 5 bases from J; junction bases left unmatched: 10. CDR3 length equals 15 residues. The CDR3, as DNA: TGTGCCAGCAGTGACAGACAGGGATTGCGGAACGAGCAGTACTTC. This translates into CASSDRQGLRNEQYF.

This clone was picked up one time. The J gene is TRBJ1-1, the V gene TRBV5-1; TRBD1 is a possible D gene (6 bases). Germline assignment: CDR1 SGHRS and CDR2 YFSETQ. The V gene lost 1 base and the J gene lost 0 bases, with 16 bases spanning the gap. The CDR3 has 17 residues. CDR3: CASSLNGRGNMNTEAFF. Written as DNA, the CDR3 is TGCGCCAGCAGCTTGAATGGAAGGGGGAACATGAACACTGAAGCTTTCTTT.

The J gene is TRBJ2-7, the V gene TRBV28; D uncertain. The CDR3 extends over 15 amino acids. Looked up from germline, CDR1 is MDHEN and CDR2 is SYDVKM. V was pared by 4 bases and J by 0 bases, with 13 bases between. The DNA of the CDR3 is TGTGCCAGCAGTTCCCATACACGAAACTCCTACGAGCAGTACTTC. As protein: CASSSHTRNSYEQYF.

The genes are TRBV5-1 and TRBJ2-5, with a weak D call TRBD1 (5 bases). This CDR3 contains 17 residues. Germline CDR1 is SGHRS and CDR2 is YFSETQ. Trimming stripped 4 bases from V and 5 bases from J, with 24 bases between. In nucleotides, the CDR3 is TGCGCCAGCAGCCTGGATGGTCGTTCAGGGATGGTTGAGACCCAGTACTTC. This codes for CASSLDGRSGMVETQYF.

The chain has TRBV6-5 and TRBJ2-7; D call uncertain. V gave up 5 bases and J gave up 3 bases, with 11 bases separating them. The CDR3 is 13 amino acids. In germline, CDR1 is MNHEY, CDR2 SVGAGI. This CDR3 reads CASSQSINYEQYF. In nucleotides, the CDR3 is TGTGCCAGCAGTCAATCTATAAACTACGAGCAGTACTTC.

V gene TRBV6-5 combines with J gene TRBJ2-2; 12 positions match TRBD2. The junction had 6 bases not matched to a gene; V was cut back by 8 bases and J by 8 bases. Germline V gives CDR1 MNHEY, CDR2 SVGAGI. CDR3 length: 14 amino acids. The CDR3 spells CASALAGGPGELFF. The CDR3 DNA follows: TGTGCCAGCGCCCTAGCGGGAGGGCCAGGGGAGCTGTTTTTT.

The rearrangement uses TRBV28 and TRBJ1-2; 9 nucleotides line up with TRBD1. Per the germline V gene, CDR1 is MDHEN and CDR2 is SYDVKM. V gave up 5 bases and J gave up 3 bases; unmatched junction bases: 13. The CDR3 loop spans 17 amino acids. The CDR3 is CASSPAAGTGNDYGYTF. The CDR3 nucleotides read TGTGCCAGCAGTCCAGCAGCCGGGACAGGGAACGACTATGGCTACACCTTC.

V is TRBV18 and J is TRBJ2-5; TRBD1 aligns across 8 bases. The CDR3 consists of 15 residues. Germline CDR1 and CDR2: KGHSH and LQKENI. The ends lost 3 bases at V and 2 bases at J; junction bases unmatched: 5. The CDR3 protein is CASSPWTGTQETQYF. The CDR3 DNA reads as TGTGCCAGCTCACCTTGGACAGGGACACAAGAGACCCAGTACTTC.

The chain couples TRBV5-5 to TRBJ1-2; D is unclear. Germline CDR1 is SGHKS and CDR2 is YYEKEE (reference sequence). V lost 0 bases to trimming and J lost 4 bases, with 10 bases between them. The CDR3 is 14 residues long. CDR3 nucleotides: TGTGCCAGCAGCTTGGAGAGACACTTCTATGGCTACACCTTC. Translated, it gives CASSLERHFYGYTF.

The chain recombines TRBV19 with TRBJ2-7, with a tentative D call TRBD1 (6 bases). The ends were cut back, 3 bases at V and 2 bases at J, with 17 bases in the middle. The germline V gene encodes CDR1 LNHDA and CDR2 SQIVND (reference sequence). CDR3 length: 16 residues. The CDR3, as DNA: TGTGCCAGTAGTATCCCCCCGACAGGTTTAACCTACGAGCAGTACTTC. Amino acid sequence: CASSIPPTGLTYEQYF.

This chain uses TRBV10-1 with TRBJ2-7; 8 bases are a match to TRBD1. Germline CDR1 WNHNN, CDR2 SYGVQD (reference sequence). The junction had 7 bases not matched to a gene; V was cut back by 0 bases and J by 12 bases. The CDR3 consists of 13 residues. The CDR3 DNA reads as TGCGCCAGCAGTGAGTCAGGACAGGGATCTCTGTACTTC. It translates to CASSESGQGSLYF.

This clone showed up just once. The rearrangement links TRBV30 to TRBJ1-6, with 10 bases aligning to TRBD1. The CDR3 length is 18 residues. Germline V gene sequence: CDR1 GTSNPN, CDR2 SVGIG (reference sequence). The V segment lost 5 bases and the J segment 1 base; nucleotides outside the gene matches: 11. For the CDR3, the DNA is TGTGCCTGGGCCCCTTGGACAGGGGGTGTATCCTATAATTCACCCCTCCACTTT. It specifies CAWAPWTGGVSYNSPLHF.

In this sample, this clone turned up a few times. The rearrangement joins TRBV9 to TRBJ2-5, with 7 bases identical to TRBD2. With 6 bases clipped from V and 5 bases from J, the junction kept 10 bases outside the gene matches. CDR1 SGDLS and CDR2 YYNGEE come from the germline V gene. The CDR3 is 14 amino acids. CDR3 protein: CASNFGREHETQYF. The CDR3 DNA follows: TGTGCCAGCAACTTCGGGCGGGAGCACGAGACCCAGTACTTC.

This clone appeared a few times. This chain connects TRBV5-1 to TRBJ2-2; weak D call: TRBD1 (6 bases). Trimming shortened V by 1 base and J by 5 bases, and 12 bases separated the two germline ends. The CDR3 covers 15 residues. CDR1 and CDR2 (germline): SGHRS, YFSETQ. Written as DNA, the CDR3 is TGCGCCAGCAGCTTGTTACAGGGTGGAACCGGGGAGCTGTTTTTT. Translating gives CASSLLQGGTGELFF.

This clone has a single count. The chain combines TRBV6-5 with TRBJ1-2, with D uncertain. The V end lost 0 bases, the J end lost 6 bases, and 11 bases lay between the germline ends. The CDR3 spans 14 residues. Germline V gene sequence: CDR1 MNHEY, CDR2 SVGAGI. The CDR3 DNA is TGTGCCAGCAGTTACTCGACTCGAAGCAATGGCTACACCTTC. Protein: CASSYSTRSNGYTF.

V and J are TRBV9 and TRBJ2-2, with 10 nucleotides matching TRBD1. This CDR3 comprises 16 residues. The germline V gene encodes CDR1 SGDLS and CDR2 YYNGEE. V gave up 0 bases and J gave up 6 bases; unmatched junction bases: 5. The CDR3 loop reads CASSVDLGQGAGELFF. For the CDR3, the DNA is TGTGCCAGCAGCGTAGATCTAGGACAGGGGGCCGGGGAGCTGTTTTTT.